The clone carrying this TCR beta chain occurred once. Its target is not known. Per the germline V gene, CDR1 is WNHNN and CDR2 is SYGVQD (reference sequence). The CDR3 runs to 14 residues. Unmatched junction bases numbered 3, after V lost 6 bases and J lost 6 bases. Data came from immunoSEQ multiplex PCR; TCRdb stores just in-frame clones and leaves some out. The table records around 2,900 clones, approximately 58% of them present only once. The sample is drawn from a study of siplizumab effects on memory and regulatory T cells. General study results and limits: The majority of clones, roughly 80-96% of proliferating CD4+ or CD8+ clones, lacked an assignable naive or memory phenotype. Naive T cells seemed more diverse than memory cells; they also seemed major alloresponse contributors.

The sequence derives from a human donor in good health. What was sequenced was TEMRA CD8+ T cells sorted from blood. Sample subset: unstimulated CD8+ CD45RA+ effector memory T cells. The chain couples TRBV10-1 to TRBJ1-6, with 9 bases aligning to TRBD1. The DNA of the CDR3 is TGCGCCAGCAGCCGGACAGGGGCTAATTCACCCCTCCACTTT. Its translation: CASSRTGANSPLHF.